Included here is one TCR beta chain sequence, with context. The germline V and J ends were trimmed by 4 bases and 2 bases, with 18 bases remaining between them. Germline CDR1 reads SGHNT; CDR2 reads YYREEE (reference sequence). The CDR3 has 16 amino acids. Method: immunoSEQ multiplex PCR; TCRdb's copy keeps in-frame clones and lacks some. The sample shows about 90,000 clones, 70% to 75% of them seen only once. This entry belongs to a study of CD8 T cell repertoires and HIV-1 epitope variants. Turning to the study itself: 1M T cells were kept uncultured as a baseline.

This clonotype was obtained from a male donor with HIV. Sequenced input: uncultured baseline CD8+ T cells from peripheral blood mononuclear cells (PBMCs). V gene TRBV5-4 combines with J gene TRBJ2-5; D is undetermined. CDR3 bases: TGTGCCAGCAGCCCAATTAGAACGTTGCTACAAGAGACCCAGTACTTC. It yields the protein CASSPIRTLLQETQYF.